What follows are 8 T cell receptor beta chains derived from one specimen sequenced in a study of blood T cell repertoires in COVID-19. Produced via immunoSEQ multiplex PCR; TCRdb's table is partial and in-frame only. Of a few hundred thousand clones detected, over 75% appear once; the ten largest clones hold roughly 8.6%. The sample comprised peripheral blood. The receptors come from a human donor in a cohort sampled during active COVID-19.

This chain links TRBV9 with TRBJ1-5, with unresolved D. Germline V gene sequence: CDR1 SGDLS, CDR2 YYNGEE. The V end was cut by 0 bases, the J end by 0 bases, with 4 bases between. The CDR3 contains 14 residues. The CDR3 is CASSVGGSNQPQHF. Here the CDR3 DNA reads TGTGCCAGCAGCGTAGGCGGTAGCAATCAGCCCCAGCATTTT.

On this clone: The junction departs from germline at one end; a sequencing error may be responsible. The rearrangement links TRBV7-3 to TRBJ2-1, with D perhaps matching TRBD2 (6 bases). This CDR3 has 12 residues. Germline-derived CDR1 and CDR2 are SGHTA and FQGTGA. The CDR3 bases are TGTGCCAGCAGCTTAACGGGAGGAATTCGGGTCTTC. Protein: CASSLTGGIRVF.

The chain combines TRBV29-1 with TRBJ1-2; a weak D match, TRBD1 (5 bases). Germline CDR1 is SQVTM and CDR2 is ANQGSEA. Between the trimmed V and J ends, which lost 5 bases and 8 bases, there was a span of 24 bases. This CDR3 region has 15 residues. The CDR3 DNA is TGCAGCGTTCCAAGCGGTCAGGGCGGGAGACGGGGCTACACCTTC. Translating gives CSVPSGQGGRRGYTF. Combining the CDR3 with reference TRBV29-1 and TRBJ1-2 gives the whole variable domain SAVISQKPSRDICQRGTSLTIQCQVDSQVTMMFWYRQQPGQSLTLIATANQGSEATYESGFVIDKFPISRPNLTFSTLTVSNMSPEDSSIYLCSVPSGQGGRRGYTFGSGTRLTVV.

The CDR3 sequence: CASSGLAAGALEQFF. Here the CDR3 DNA reads TGTGCCAGCAGTGGACTAGCGGCCGGGGCCTTGGAGCAGTTCTTC. V and J are TRBV2 and TRBJ2-1; 9 bases are a match to TRBD2. Trimming cost V 4 bases and J 10 bases; bases outside gene matches: 11. CDR1 SNHLY and CDR2 FYNNEI come from the germline V gene. CDR3 length: 15 amino acids.

The J gene is TRBJ1-1, the V gene TRBV9; a weak D match, TRBD1 (6 bases). V lost 0 bases to trimming and J lost 1 base, with 7 bases between them. Germline V CDR1 and CDR2: SGDLS, YYNGEE. This CDR3 has 14 amino acids. In nucleotides, the CDR3 is TGTGCCAGCAGCGTAGAAGGGGGGAACACTGAAGCTTTCTTT. Protein: CASSVEGGNTEAFF.

CDR3 bases: TGTGCCAGCAGCTTGGCAGGGGGAATCACAGATACGCAGTATTTT. Amino acid sequence: CASSLAGGITDTQYF. The rearrangement uses TRBV5-6 and TRBJ2-3; 7 positions agree with TRBD1. The CDR3 is 15 residues long. V gave up 0 bases and J gave up 2 bases; unmatched junction bases: 3. Germline CDR1 SGHDT, CDR2 YYEEEE.

V gene TRBV29-1 combines with J gene TRBJ1-1; D might be TRBD1 (5 bases). Germline V gives CDR1 SQVTM, CDR2 ANQGSEA. V was cut by 6 bases and J by 5 bases, with 25 bases left in between. The CDR3 covers 16 residues. CDR3 nucleotides: TGCAGCGTCGGGGCGGGGTCTGACCCCCGATTTACTGAAGCTTTCTTT. Translating gives CSVGAGSDPRFTEAFF.

The chain recombines TRBV3-1 (or the pseudogene TRBV3-2) with TRBJ1-6; 9 positions agree with TRBD1. CDR1 is LGHDT and CDR2 is YNNKEL in the germline V gene (reference sequence). The V segment lost 6 bases and the J segment 6 bases; nucleotides outside the gene matches: 3. The CDR3 loop spans 14 amino acids. The CDR3 DNA is TGTGCCAGCAGTGCGACAGGGGGTAATTCACCCCTCCACTTT. Translating it yields CASSATGGNSPLHF.